The 5 T cell receptor beta chains below were found in one sample sequenced in a study of blood T cell repertoires in COVID-19 (dated by TCRdb to 2018 to 2020). The library was built by means of the immunoSEQ multiplex PCR assay. Drawn from immuneACCESS, this table holds only the in-frame rearrangements with V and J called that TCRdb kept. Clones are partly lost; checked studies trace under half to an unresolved V gene and leave the rest unexplained. For this sample there are some 96,000 clones; around 85% appear just once. The leading ten clones occupy around an eighth of the sample. Sequenced input: peripheral blood. These receptor sequences come from a man over 45 with active or convalescent COVID-19.

This chain's CDR3 is CASSSPSGRTDTQYF. The DNA for the CDR3 is TGCGCCAGCAGCTCTCCTAGCGGGAGGACAGATACGCAGTATTTT. The rearrangement links TRBV5-1 to TRBJ2-3; 11 bases agree with TRBD2. J lost 3 bases, V lost 3 bases, and 3 bases had no gene match. Germline lookup yields CDR1 SGHRS and CDR2 YFSETQ. The CDR3 runs 15 residues.

In DNA form, the CDR3 reads TGCAGTGCTAGTTTCCAGCGACTGAGGGATACGCAGTATTTT. This translates into CSASFQRLRDTQYF. This chain joins TRBV20-1 and TRBJ2-3, with no clear D. V lost 3 bases, J lost 6 bases, and 16 bases lay in between. Germline loops: CDR1 DFQATT, CDR2 SNEGSKA (reference sequence). The CDR3 contains 14 residues.

The V and J genes are TRBV6-6 and TRBJ1-1; the D is unclear. The V gene lost 5 bases and the J gene lost 4 bases, with 11 bases spanning the gap. CDR1 MNHNY and CDR2 SVGAGI come from the germline V gene (reference sequence). The CDR3 loop spans 13 amino acids. The CDR3 reads CASSRQTSTEAFF. The CDR3 DNA reads as TGTGCCAGCAGTAGACAAACAAGCACTGAAGCTTTCTTT.

The chain combines TRBV14 with TRBJ1-4; D is uncertain. The V gene's germline CDR1 is SGHDN and CDR2 FVKESK. The CDR3 sequence is 14 residues long. Trimming cost V 1 base and J 3 bases, with 6 bases left between them. CDR3 bases: TGTGCCAGCAGCCAAGGGCTCGCTAATGAAAAACTGTTTTTT. It is translated as CASSQGLANEKLFF.

This clone has just one count. CDR3 region: CASRNSYGSIQTQYF. CDR3 in DNA: TGTGCCAGCAGGAACTCTTACGGGAGCATACAGACCCAGTACTTC. The chain couples TRBV6-5 to TRBJ2-5, with D perhaps TRBD2 (6 bases). The length of the CDR3 is 15 residues. Trimming pared 6 bases from V and 6 bases from J, leaving 20 bases between. CDR1 and CDR2 (germline): MNHEY, SVGAGI.